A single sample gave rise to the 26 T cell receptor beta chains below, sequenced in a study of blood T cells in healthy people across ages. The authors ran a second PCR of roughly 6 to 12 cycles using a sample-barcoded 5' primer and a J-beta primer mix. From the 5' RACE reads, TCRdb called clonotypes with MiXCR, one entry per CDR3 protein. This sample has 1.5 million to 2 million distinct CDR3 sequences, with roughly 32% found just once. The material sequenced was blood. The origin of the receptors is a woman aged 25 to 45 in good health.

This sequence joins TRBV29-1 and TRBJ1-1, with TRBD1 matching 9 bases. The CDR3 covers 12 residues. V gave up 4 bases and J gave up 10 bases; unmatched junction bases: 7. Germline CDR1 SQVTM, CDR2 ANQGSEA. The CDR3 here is CSVGQGGQGAFF. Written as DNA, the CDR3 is TGCAGCGTTGGGCAAGGGGGACAGGGAGCTTTCTTT.

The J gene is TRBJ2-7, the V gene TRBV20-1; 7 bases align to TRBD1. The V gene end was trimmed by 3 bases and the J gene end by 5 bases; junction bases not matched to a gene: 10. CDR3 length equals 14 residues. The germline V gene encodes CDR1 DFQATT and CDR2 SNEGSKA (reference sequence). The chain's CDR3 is CSARPGDSYDEQYF. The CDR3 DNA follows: TGCAGTGCTAGGCCCGGGGACAGCTACGACGAGCAGTACTTC.

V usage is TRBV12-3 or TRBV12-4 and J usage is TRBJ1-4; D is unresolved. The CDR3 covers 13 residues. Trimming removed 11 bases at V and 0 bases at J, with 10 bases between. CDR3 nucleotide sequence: TGTGCCTCCCGGTACGCAACTAATGAAAAACTGTTTTTT. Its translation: CASRYATNEKLFF.

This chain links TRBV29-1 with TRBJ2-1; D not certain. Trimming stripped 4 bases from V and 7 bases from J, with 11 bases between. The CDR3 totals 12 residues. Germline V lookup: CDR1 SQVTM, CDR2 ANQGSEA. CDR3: CSVVSMANEQFF. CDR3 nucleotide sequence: TGCAGCGTTGTCAGTATGGCTAATGAGCAGTTCTTC.

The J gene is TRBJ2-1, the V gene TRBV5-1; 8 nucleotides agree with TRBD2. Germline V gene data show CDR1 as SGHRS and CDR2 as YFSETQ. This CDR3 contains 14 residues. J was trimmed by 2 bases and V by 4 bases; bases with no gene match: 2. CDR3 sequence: CASSTTSAYNEQFF. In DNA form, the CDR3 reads TGCGCCAGCAGCACGACTAGCGCCTACAATGAGCAGTTCTTC. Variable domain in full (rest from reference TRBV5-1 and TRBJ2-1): KAGVTQTPRYLIKTRGQQVTLSCSPISGHRSVSWYQQTPGQGLQFLFEYFSETQRNKGNFPGRFSGRQFSNSRSEMNVSTLELGDSALYLCASSTTSAYNEQFFGPGTRLTVL.

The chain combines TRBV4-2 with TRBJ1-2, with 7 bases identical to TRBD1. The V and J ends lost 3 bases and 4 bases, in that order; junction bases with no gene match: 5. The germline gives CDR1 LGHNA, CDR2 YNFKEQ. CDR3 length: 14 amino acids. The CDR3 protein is CASSQPRDSYGYTF. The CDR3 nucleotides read TGTGCCAGCAGCCAGCCCCGGGACAGCTATGGCTACACCTTC.

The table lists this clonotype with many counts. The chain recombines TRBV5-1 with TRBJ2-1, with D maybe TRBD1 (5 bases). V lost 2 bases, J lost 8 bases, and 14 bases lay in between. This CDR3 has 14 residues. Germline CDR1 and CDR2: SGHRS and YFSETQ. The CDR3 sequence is CASSFKDISDEQFF. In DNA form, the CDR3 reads TGCGCCAGCAGCTTCAAGGACATAAGCGATGAGCAGTTCTTC.

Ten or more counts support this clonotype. The CDR3 bases are TGTGCCAGTAGTGTGTGGGGGCCCAATGAGCAGTTCTTC. Amino acids: CASSVWGPNEQFF. The chain joins TRBV19 to TRBJ2-1, with D perhaps TRBD1 (6 bases). The CDR3 totals 13 residues. V lost 5 bases, J lost 6 bases, and 11 bases lay in between. Looked up from germline, CDR1 is LNHDA and CDR2 is SQIVND (reference sequence).

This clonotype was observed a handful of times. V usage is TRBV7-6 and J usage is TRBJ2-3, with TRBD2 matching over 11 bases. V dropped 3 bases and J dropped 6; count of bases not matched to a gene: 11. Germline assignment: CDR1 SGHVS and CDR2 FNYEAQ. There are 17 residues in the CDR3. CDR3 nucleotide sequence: TGTGCCAGCAGCTTGTTCACTAGCGGGGGAGGATGGGATACGCAGTATTTT. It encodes CASSLFTSGGGWDTQYF.

The CDR3 region is CSALTRDRGLGEQYF. The CDR3 DNA reads as TGCAGTGCTTTAACCCGGGACAGGGGCCTCGGAGAGCAGTACTTC. The chain combines TRBV20-1 with TRBJ2-7; 10 bases are shared with TRBD1. The V and J ends lost 5 bases and 7 bases, in that order; junction bases with no gene match: 14. Germline CDR1 and CDR2: DFQATT and SNEGSKA (reference sequence). This CDR3 is built from 15 residues.

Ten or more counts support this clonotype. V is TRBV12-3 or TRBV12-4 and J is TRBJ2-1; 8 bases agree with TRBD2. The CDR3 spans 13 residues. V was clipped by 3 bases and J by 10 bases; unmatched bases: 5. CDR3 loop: CASSLAGGIEQFF. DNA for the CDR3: TGTGCCAGCAGTTTGGCGGGGGGCATCGAGCAGTTCTTC.

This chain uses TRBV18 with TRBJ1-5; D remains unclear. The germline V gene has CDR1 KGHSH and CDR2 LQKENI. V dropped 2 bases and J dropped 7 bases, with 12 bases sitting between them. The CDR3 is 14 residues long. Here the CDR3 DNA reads TGTGCCAGCTCACCAATCGGCACGTCCCAGCCCCAGCATTTT. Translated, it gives CASSPIGTSQPQHF.

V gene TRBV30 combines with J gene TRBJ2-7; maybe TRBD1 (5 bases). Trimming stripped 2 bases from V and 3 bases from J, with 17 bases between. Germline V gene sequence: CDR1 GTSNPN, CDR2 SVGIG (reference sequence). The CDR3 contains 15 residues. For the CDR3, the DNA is TGTGCCTGGAGTATTTCAGGGAAAATTATCTACGAGCAGTACTTC. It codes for CAWSISGKIIYEQYF.

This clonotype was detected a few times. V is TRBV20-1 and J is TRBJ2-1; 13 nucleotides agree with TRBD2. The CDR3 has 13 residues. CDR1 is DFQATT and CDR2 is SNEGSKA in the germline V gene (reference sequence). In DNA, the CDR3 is TGCAGCCTACTAGCGGGGGGGCCAAATGAGCAGTTCTTC. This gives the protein CSLLAGGPNEQFF.

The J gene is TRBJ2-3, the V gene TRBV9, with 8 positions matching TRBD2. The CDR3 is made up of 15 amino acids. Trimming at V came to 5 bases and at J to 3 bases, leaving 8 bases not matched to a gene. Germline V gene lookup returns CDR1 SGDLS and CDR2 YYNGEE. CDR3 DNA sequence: TGTGCCAGCAGTGAGCTAATAGCGGGGACAGATACGCAGTATTTT. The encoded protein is CASSELIAGTDTQYF.

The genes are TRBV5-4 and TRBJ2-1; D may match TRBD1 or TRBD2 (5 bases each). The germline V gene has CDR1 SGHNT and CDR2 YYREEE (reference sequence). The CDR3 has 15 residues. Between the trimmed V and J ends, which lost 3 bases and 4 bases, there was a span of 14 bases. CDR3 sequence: CASSSPGPGYNEQFF. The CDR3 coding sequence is TGTGCCAGCAGCTCCCCGGGACCGGGTTACAATGAGCAGTTCTTC.

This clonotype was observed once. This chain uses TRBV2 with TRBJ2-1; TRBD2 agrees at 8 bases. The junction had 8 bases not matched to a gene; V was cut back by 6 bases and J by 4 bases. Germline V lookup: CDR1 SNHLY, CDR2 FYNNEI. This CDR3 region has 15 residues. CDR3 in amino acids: CASRALTGGYNEQFF. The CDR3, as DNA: TGTGCCAGCAGAGCACTAACGGGAGGGTACAATGAGCAGTTCTTC. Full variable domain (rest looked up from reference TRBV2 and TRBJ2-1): EPEVTQTPSHQVTQMGQEVILRCVPISNHLYFYWYRQILGQKVEFLVSFYNNEISEKSEIFDDQFSVERPDGSNFTLKIRSTKLEDSAMYFCASRALTGGYNEQFFGPGTRLTVL.

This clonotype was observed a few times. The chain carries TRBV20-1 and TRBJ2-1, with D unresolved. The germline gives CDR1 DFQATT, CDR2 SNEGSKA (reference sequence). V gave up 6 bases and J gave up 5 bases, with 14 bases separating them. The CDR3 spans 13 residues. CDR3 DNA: TGCAGTGCCCCACCTTGGGGAAACAATGAGCAGTTCTTC. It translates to CSAPPWGNNEQFF.

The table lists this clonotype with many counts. The CDR3 here is CASSLGGGQYNEQFF. The CDR3 DNA is TGTGCCAGCAGCTTAGGCGGGGGGCAATACAATGAGCAGTTCTTC. This chain joins TRBV11-2 and TRBJ2-1; 8 nucleotides match TRBD2. In germline, CDR1 is SGHAT, CDR2 FQNNGV. Trimming removed 1 base from V and 4 bases from J; junction bases left unmatched: 3. The CDR3 is 15 amino acids.

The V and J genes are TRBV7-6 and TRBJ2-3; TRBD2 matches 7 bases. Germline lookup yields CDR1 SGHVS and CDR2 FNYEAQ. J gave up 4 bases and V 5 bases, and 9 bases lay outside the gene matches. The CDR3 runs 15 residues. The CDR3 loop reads CASSPGLVWADTQYF. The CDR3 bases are TGTGCCAGCAGCCCAGGACTAGTTTGGGCAGATACGCAGTATTTT.

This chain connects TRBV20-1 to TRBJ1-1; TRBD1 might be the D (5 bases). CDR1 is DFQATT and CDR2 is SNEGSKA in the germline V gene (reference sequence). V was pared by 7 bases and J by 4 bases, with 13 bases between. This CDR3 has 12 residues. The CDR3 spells CSGQGGVTEAFF. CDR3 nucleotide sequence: TGCAGTGGTCAGGGAGGTGTCACTGAAGCTTTCTTT.

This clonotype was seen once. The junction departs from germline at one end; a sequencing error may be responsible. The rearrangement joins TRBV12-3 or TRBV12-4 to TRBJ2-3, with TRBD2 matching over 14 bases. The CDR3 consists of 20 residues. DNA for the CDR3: TGTGCCAGCAGTTTAGCGCTAAAGGGGACTAGCGGGGGCAGCACAGGTACGCAGTATTTT. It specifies CASSLALKGTSGGSTGTQYF.

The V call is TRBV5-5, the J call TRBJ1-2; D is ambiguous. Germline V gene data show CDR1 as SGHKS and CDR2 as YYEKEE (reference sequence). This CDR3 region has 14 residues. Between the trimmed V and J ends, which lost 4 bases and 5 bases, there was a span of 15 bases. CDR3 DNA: TGTGCCAGCAGCGATGCATCAATTGGGTATGGCTACACCTTC. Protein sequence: CASSDASIGYGYTF.

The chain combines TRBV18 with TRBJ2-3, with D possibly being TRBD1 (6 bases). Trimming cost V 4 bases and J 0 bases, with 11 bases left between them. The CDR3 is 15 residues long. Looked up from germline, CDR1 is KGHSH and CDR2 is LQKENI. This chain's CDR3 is CASSLRDTSTDTQYF. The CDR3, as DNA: TGTGCCAGCTCACTCCGGGACACGAGCACAGATACGCAGTATTTT.

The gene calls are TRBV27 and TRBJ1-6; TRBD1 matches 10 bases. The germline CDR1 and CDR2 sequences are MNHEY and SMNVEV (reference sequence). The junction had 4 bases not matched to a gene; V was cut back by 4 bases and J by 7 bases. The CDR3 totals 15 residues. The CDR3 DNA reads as TGTGCCAGCAGTTCGACAGGGGGCCCGAATTCACCCCTCCACTTT. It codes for CASSSTGGPNSPLHF.

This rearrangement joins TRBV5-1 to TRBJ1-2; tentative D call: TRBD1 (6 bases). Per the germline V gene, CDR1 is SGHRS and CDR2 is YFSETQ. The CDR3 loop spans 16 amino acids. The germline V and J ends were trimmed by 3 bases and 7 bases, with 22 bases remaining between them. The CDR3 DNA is TGCGCCAGCAGCTCCCAATCACAGGGTAGAGGTGCTGGCTACACCTTC. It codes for CASSSQSQGRGAGYTF.